This TCR beta chain stems from a study of post-analysis software for immune sequencing data. Across the whole study: Included among the disease courses, which were recorded for the cohort, were relapsing-remitting, secondary progressive and progressive-relapsing multiple sclerosis. Broader study findings: Strong same-batch co-clustering of samples appeared with F measure clustering. In multiple sclerosis, normalized Chao1 diversity was significantly below that of controls.

In the case of this clonotype: Its antigen is unidentified.

Unique molecular identifiers tagged the TCR beta cDNA libraries. When about 1 to 11 million T cells were used, they gave hundreds of thousands of cDNA molecules. TCRdb processed the PCR reads anew with MiXCR; each CDR3 protein has one entry. The data contain under 650,000 distinct CDR3 sequences, roughly two fifths of them singletons. This receptor was identified in a girl between 10 and 17 years old with multiple sclerosis. Material: blood.

In nucleotides, the CDR3 is TGCGCCAGCAGCTTGGAGGGACTAGTCAACAATGAGCAGTTCTTC. This encodes CASSLEGLVNNEQFF. The V gene is TRBV5-1, the J gene TRBJ2-1, with TRBD2 identical over 8 bases. The CDR3 covers 15 residues. Germline V gene lookup returns CDR1 SGHRS and CDR2 YFSETQ. Unmatched junction bases numbered 4, after V lost 0 bases and J lost 5 bases.